The 30 T cell receptor beta chains given below trace back to one sample, sequenced in a study of blood T cell repertoires in COVID-19. Profiled with immunoSEQ multiplex PCR; TCRdb holds only in-frame clones, not every one. The data hold about 100,000 clones, with roughly 85% observed a single time. Sequencing used peripheral blood. These TCRs come from a woman between 65 and 79 years old with active or convalescent COVID-19.

V gene TRBV14 combines with J gene TRBJ1-5; possible D gene TRBD1, 6 bases. Between the trimmed V and J ends, which lost 4 bases and 3 bases, there was a span of 19 bases. CDR3 length: 17 residues. Germline V lookup: CDR1 SGHDN, CDR2 FVKESK. CDR3 sequence (DNA): TGTGCCAGCAGCCGACTAACTATCAGGGGCGTCAATCAGCCCCAGCATTTT. Encoded protein: CASSRLTIRGVNQPQHF.

The V call is TRBV19, the J call TRBJ1-2, with D possibly matching TRBD1 (5 bases). CDR1 and CDR2 from the germline V gene are LNHDA and SQIVND (reference sequence). The CDR3 is made up of 15 amino acids. V gave up 3 bases and J gave up 7 bases, with 18 bases separating them. The CDR3 DNA is TGTGCCAGTAGTATTGAAGACAGAAGGGCAAGTGGCTACACCTTC. Encoded protein: CASSIEDRRASGYTF. Together with reference TRBV19 and TRBJ1-2, the CDR3 gives the full variable domain: DGGITQSPKYLFRKEGQNVTLSCEQNLNHDAMYWYRQDPGQGLRLIYYSQIVNDFQKGDIAEGYSVSREKKESFPLTVTSAQKNPTAFYLCASSIEDRRASGYTFGSGTRLTVV.

The genes are TRBV9 and TRBJ2-6; TRBD1 might be the D (6 bases). Trimming took 3 bases from V and 4 from J, leaving 11 bases between them. This CDR3 region has 15 residues. Germline V gene lookup returns CDR1 SGDLS and CDR2 YYNGEE. This chain's CDR3 is CASSGGPGGANVLTF. In nucleotides, the CDR3 is TGTGCCAGCAGCGGGGGGCCGGGAGGGGCCAACGTCCTGACTTTC.

The chain has TRBV28 and TRBJ2-4; D might be TRBD1 (7 bases). The CDR3 is 14 amino acids. Germline assignment: CDR1 MDHEN and CDR2 SYDVKM. The germline V and J ends were trimmed by 6 bases and 3 bases, with 12 bases remaining between them. CDR3 sequence: CASRPGGLKNIQYF. The CDR3 bases are TGTGCCAGCAGGCCAGGGGGACTCAAAAACATTCAGTACTTC. The complete variable domain, with remaining parts taken from reference TRBV28 and TRBJ2-4, reads DVKVTQSSRYLVKRTGEKVFLECVQDMDHENMFWYRQDPGLGLRLIYFSYDVKMKEKGDIPEGYSVSREKKERFSLILESASTNQTSMYLCASRPGGLKNIQYFGAGTRLSVL.

CDR3 loop: CASSPGQEYGYTF. CDR3 nucleotide sequence: TGTGCCAGCAGCCCGGGACAGGAATATGGCTACACCTTC. The chain links TRBV7-2 to TRBJ1-2; 8 nucleotides agree with TRBD1. The germline CDR1 and CDR2 sequences are SGHTA and FQGNSA. The CDR3 runs 13 residues. V gave up 5 bases and J gave up 5 bases; unmatched junction bases: 4.

The CDR3 reads CASSFPTGTRNTEAFF. CDR3 DNA sequence: TGTGCCAGCAGCTTCCCCACCGGGACAAGAAACACTGAAGCTTTCTTT. The chain carries TRBV7-9 and TRBJ1-1; D may be TRBD1 (6 bases). CDR1 and CDR2 (germline): SEHNR, FQNEAQ (reference sequence). Trimming took 3 bases from V and 2 from J, leaving 16 bases between them. The CDR3 runs 16 residues.

The rearrangement joins TRBV19 to TRBJ1-2; possible D gene TRBD1, 5 bases. Per germline, CDR1 LNHDA and CDR2 SQIVND (reference sequence). The V gene lost 6 bases and the J gene lost 3 bases, with 17 bases spanning the gap. The CDR3 extends over 15 amino acids. The CDR3 DNA sequence: TGTGCCAGTAGAGACCAGGGTCGTCTCGACTATGGCTACACCTTC. It codes for CASRDQGRLDYGYTF.

This clone appeared a single time. The chain couples TRBV5-4 to TRBJ1-1, with D possibly being TRBD1 (6 bases). V dropped 4 bases and J dropped 6 bases, with 19 bases sitting between them. Per the germline V gene, CDR1 is SGHNT and CDR2 is YYREEE (reference sequence). This CDR3 region has 15 residues. CDR3 coding DNA: TGTGCCAGCAGCCCCCCCGGTTCAGGGGTGGCTGAAGCTTTCTTT. Protein sequence: CASSPPGSGVAEAFF. The full variable domain, in which reference TRBV5-4 and TRBJ1-1 provide the parts outside the CDR3, is ETGVTQSPTHLIKTRGQQVTLRCSSQSGHNTVSWYQQALGQGPQFIFQYYREEENGRGNFPPRFSGLQFPNYSSELNVNALELDDSALYLCASSPPGSGVAEAFFGQGTRLTVV.

The table lists this clone with a few counts. The CDR3 loop is CASSDRAGANVLTF. CDR3 DNA sequence: TGTGCCAGCAGCGACAGGGCTGGGGCCAACGTCCTGACTTTC. The chain joins TRBV28 to TRBJ2-6; 7 bases match TRBD1. This CDR3 has 14 residues. Germline V gene data show CDR1 as MDHEN and CDR2 as SYDVKM. V lost 6 bases to trimming and J lost 2 bases; unmatched junction nucleotides: 1.

The chain is built from TRBV6-5 and TRBJ1-1; D remains ambiguous. Germline V gene lookup returns CDR1 MNHEY and CDR2 SVGAGI. This CDR3 region has 14 residues. The V end lost 6 bases, the J end lost 11 bases, and 22 bases lay between the germline ends. The CDR3 nucleotides are TGTGCCAGCAGCCGGGAACGGACTAGAGGTGAGGCTTTCTTT. Its protein is CASSRERTRGEAFF.

Details on this clone: At one of its ends the junction is not consistent with the germline gene, which may arise from a read error. The CDR3 sequence is CASGSRVGSNQPQHF. DNA for the CDR3: TGTGCTAGCGGTTCCAGGGTGGGTAGCAATCAGCCCCAGCATTTT. This chain links TRBV12-5 with TRBJ1-5, with a possible D match to TRBD1 (5 bases). Germline CDR1 is LGHNT and CDR2 is FRNRAP. There are 15 residues in the CDR3.

This clone showed up just once. The chain links TRBV6-2 or TRBV6-3 to TRBJ2-1, with TRBD1 identical over 7 bases. CDR3 length: 15 amino acids. Looked up from germline, CDR1 is MNHEY and CDR2 is SVGEGT. V lost 4 bases, J lost 2 bases, and 5 bases stayed unmatched. The CDR3 loop reads CASSFTGDTYNEQFF. In nucleotides, the CDR3 is TGTGCCAGCAGTTTCACAGGGGACACCTACAATGAGCAGTTCTTC.

This chain links TRBV5-6 with TRBJ1-1; D unresolved. The CDR3 runs to 15 residues. With 2 bases removed from V and 1 base from J, the gap between germline ends came to 12 bases. Per the germline V gene, CDR1 is SGHDT and CDR2 is YYEEEE. CDR3 loop: CASSFLSYRNTEAFF. The DNA for the CDR3 is TGTGCCAGCAGCTTTCTAAGTTACAGGAACACTGAAGCTTTCTTT.

The rearrangement links TRBV7-2 to TRBJ1-3, with D possibly matching TRBD1 (6 bases). Germline CDR1 and CDR2: SGHTA and FQGNSA. V dropped 5 bases and J dropped 0 bases, with 14 bases sitting between them. This CDR3 contains 16 residues. CDR3 coding DNA: TGTGCCAGCAGCCCAACAAGGACAGTCTCTGGAAACACCATATATTTT. This gives the protein CASSPTRTVSGNTIYF.

The table lists this clone with a few counts. The V gene is TRBV4-3, the J gene TRBJ1-3; TRBD1 aligns across 9 bases. The CDR3 loop spans 16 amino acids. Trimming took 4 bases from V and 0 from J; bases not matched to a gene: 4. Per the germline V gene, CDR1 is LGHNA and CDR2 is YSLEER. Written as DNA, the CDR3 is TGCGCCAGCAGCCGGGACAGGGAAATCTCTGGAAACACCATATATTTT. Its protein product is CASSRDREISGNTIYF.

The chain joins TRBV4-1 to TRBJ2-3, with D perhaps TRBD2 (6 bases). Germline lookup yields CDR1 MGHRA and CDR2 YSYEKL. Trimming stripped 0 bases from V and 0 bases from J, with 19 bases between. The CDR3 sequence is 19 residues long. In DNA, the CDR3 is TGCGCCAGCAGCCAAGAGGGTGGTAGCGGCTACACTAGCACAGATACGCAGTATTTT. Its protein product is CASSQEGGSGYTSTDTQYF.

The chain employs TRBV19 and TRBJ2-3, with 8 bases aligning to TRBD1. The CDR3 is made up of 15 amino acids. After removal of 3 bases from V and 5 bases from J, the junction contained 7 bases not matched to a gene. The V gene's germline CDR1 is LNHDA and CDR2 SQIVND (reference sequence). CDR3 sequence: CASSMGQVLGDTQYF. In DNA, the CDR3 is TGTGCCAGTAGTATGGGACAGGTATTGGGAGATACGCAGTATTTT.

The rearrangement links TRBV15 to TRBJ1-2; no clear D. The germline V gene encodes CDR1 LNHNV and CDR2 YYDKDF (reference sequence). Trimming took off 0 bases at V and 3 bases at J, with 5 bases between the two ends. There are 13 residues in the CDR3. The chain's CDR3 is CATSRERDYGYTF. In DNA, the CDR3 is TGTGCCACCAGCAGAGAGCGGGACTATGGCTACACCTTC.

This clone was detected once. The J gene is TRBJ2-1, the V gene TRBV13, with 7 positions matching TRBD2. The CDR3 spans 15 residues. V was pared by 11 bases and J by 0 bases, with 10 bases of the junction left unmatched. In germline, CDR1 is PRHDT, CDR2 FYEKMQ (reference sequence). Here the CDR3 DNA reads TGTGCCGCCATATCAAAGCGGGGCTCCTACAATGAGCAGTTCTTC. Protein sequence: CAAISKRGSYNEQFF.

This chain's CDR3 is CASSPPGQGYEQYF. CDR3 DNA: TGTGCCAGCTCACCACCCGGACAGGGCTACGAGCAGTACTTC. This chain links TRBV18 with TRBJ2-7; TRBD1 matches 8 bases. From germline, CDR1 is KGHSH and CDR2 LQKENI. This CDR3 has 14 residues. V trimming: 0 bases; J trimming: 3 bases; junction bases outside the gene matches: 1.

This chain links TRBV7-9 with TRBJ2-3, with 12 bases identical to TRBD2. Germline CDR1 and CDR2: SEHNR and FQNEAQ (reference sequence). The CDR3 has 17 amino acids. J lost 6 bases, V lost 0 bases, and 7 bases had no gene match. CDR3 DNA sequence: TGTGCCAGCAGCTTAGCCCCTAGCGGGGGGGCCGAGGATACGCAGTATTTT. Its translation: CASSLAPSGGAEDTQYF.

The rearrangement uses TRBV5-1 and TRBJ1-2; D uncertain. Germline-derived CDR1 and CDR2 are SGHRS and YFSETQ. The CDR3 spans 14 residues. The V end was cut by 4 bases, the J end by 8 bases, with 18 bases between. The CDR3 DNA reads as TGCGCCAGCAGCCTCATGGATCCTCTGGGCGGCTACACCTTC. As protein: CASSLMDPLGGYTF.

The CDR3 is CASSRRDNLSGNTIYF. The CDR3 nucleotides are TGTGCCAGCAGCAGACGGGACAATCTCTCTGGAAACACCATATATTTT. The chain combines TRBV5-4 with TRBJ1-3, with D perhaps matching TRBD1 (6 bases). The V end lost 4 bases, the J end lost 0 bases, and 14 bases lay between the germline ends. Per germline, CDR1 SGHNT and CDR2 YYREEE (reference sequence). The CDR3 spans 16 residues. Together with reference TRBV5-4 and TRBJ1-3, the CDR3 gives the full variable domain: ETGVTQSPTHLIKTRGQQVTLRCSSQSGHNTVSWYQQALGQGPQFIFQYYREEENGRGNFPPRFSGLQFPNYSSELNVNALELDDSALYLCASSRRDNLSGNTIYFGEGSWLTVV.

This rearrangement joins TRBV5-4 to TRBJ2-3; possible D gene TRBD2, 5 bases. Germline values: CDR1 SGHNT, CDR2 YYREEE (reference sequence). Trimming removed 4 bases from V and 0 bases from J, with 12 bases in between. This CDR3 has 15 amino acids. CDR3 coding DNA: TGTGCCAGCAGCCCGGACTTCTCTAGCACAGATACGCAGTATTTT. Encoded protein: CASSPDFSSTDTQYF.

The chain has TRBV6-5 and TRBJ2-2; TRBD2 matches 10 bases. The trim removed 5 bases at V and 3 bases at J, leaving 3 bases unmatched. Germline CDR1 reads MNHEY; CDR2 reads SVGAGI. The CDR3 totals 15 residues. The CDR3 nucleotides are TGTGCCAGCAGTCAGCTAGCGGGAGACACCGGGGAGCTGTTTTTT. Its translation: CASSQLAGDTGELFF.

This sequence joins TRBV28 and TRBJ2-4; 11 bases agree with TRBD1. Trimming removed 1 base from V and 9 bases from J; junction bases left unmatched: 8. This CDR3 has 16 amino acids. CDR1 and CDR2 from the germline V gene are MDHEN and SYDVKM. The CDR3, as DNA: TGTGCCAGCAGTTTATCAGGACAGGGGGCGAAGGGCATTCAGTACTTC. Translating it yields CASSLSGQGAKGIQYF.

This chain uses TRBV18 with TRBJ2-4; 9 bases are a match to TRBD1. CDR1 is KGHSH and CDR2 is LQKENI in the germline V gene. The CDR3 runs 13 residues. Losses at the gene ends were 6 bases for V and 11 bases for J; bases not matched to a gene: 8. This CDR3 reads CASSPGQGNFQYF. CDR3 coding DNA: TGTGCCAGCTCCCCGGGACAGGGAAATTTTCAGTACTTC.

This clone was picked up a small number of times. The rearrangement links TRBV4-2 to TRBJ1-6, with TRBD1 matching 8 bases. This CDR3 is built from 16 residues. Germline trimming cut 2 bases from V and 7 bases from J; bases unmatched to any gene: 7. Germline assignment: CDR1 LGHNA and CDR2 YNFKEQ. The CDR3 nucleotides read TGTGCCAGCAGCCAACCGGACAGGGCAAACAATTCACCCCTCCACTTT. The encoded protein is CASSQPDRANNSPLHF.

The chain couples TRBV4-3 to TRBJ2-1; TRBD2 matches 11 bases. The germline gives CDR1 LGHNA, CDR2 YSLEER. The CDR3 spans 15 residues. The J segment lost 9 bases and the V segment lost 2 bases, leaving 6 bases of the junction unmatched. CDR3 DNA sequence: TGCGCCAGCAGCCAACAGACTAGCGGGATCAGTGAGCAGTTCTTC. Translated, it gives CASSQQTSGISEQFF.

V is TRBV7-9 and J is TRBJ1-2; 11 positions match TRBD1. The ends lost 4 bases at V and 4 bases at J; junction bases unmatched: 8. The V gene's germline CDR1 is SEHNR and CDR2 FQNEAQ (reference sequence). The CDR3 consists of 16 residues. The CDR3 DNA is TGTGCCAGCAGCTCCAAGGACAGGGGGCCACTCTATGGCTACACCTTC. This encodes CASSSKDRGPLYGYTF.